These 19 T cell receptor beta chains share one sample of origin, sequenced in a study of T cell changes during pregnancy in multiple sclerosis. The assay was immunoSEQ multiplex PCR, and TCRdb's table has in-frame clones only and misses some. The table includes about 59,000 clones, approximately 94% detected once. Source: CD8+ T cells from peripheral blood mononuclear cells, taken after pregnancy. The receptors derive from a female donor with multiple sclerosis, enrolled in a pregnancy study.

The V and J genes are TRBV18 and TRBJ1-4, with 7 positions matching TRBD1. The CDR3 totals 16 residues. Germline CDR1 KGHSH, CDR2 LQKENI. The ends lost 8 bases at V and 0 bases at J; junction bases unmatched: 9. CDR3 nucleotide sequence: TGTGCCAGCCCAACAGGGGAGCATCCAACTAATGAAAAACTGTTTTTT. This encodes CASPTGEHPTNEKLFF.

The chain couples TRBV5-6 to TRBJ1-1; perhaps TRBD1 as D (5 bases). The CDR3 spans 11 residues. Germline V gives CDR1 SGHDT, CDR2 YYEEEE. Trimming pared 7 bases from V and 5 bases from J, leaving 9 bases between. In DNA, the CDR3 is TGTGCCAGCTGGGGCAGGACTGAAGCTTTCTTT. It translates to CASWGRTEAFF.

V is TRBV27 and J is TRBJ1-5, with D possibly TRBD1 on 6 matching bases. Trimming removed 2 bases from V and 3 bases from J, with 11 bases in between. CDR1 is MNHEY and CDR2 is SMNVEV in the germline V gene (reference sequence). The CDR3 spans 15 residues. CDR3 DNA: TGTGCCAGCAGTTTAGGGGCAGGGGTCAATCAGCCCCAGCATTTT. Residues: CASSLGAGVNQPQHF.

The CDR3 loop reads CAIRPDSSGNTIYF. In DNA form, the CDR3 reads TGTGCCATCAGGCCAGACTCCTCTGGAAACACCATATATTTT. The chain is built from TRBV10-3 and TRBJ1-3; D unresolved. V lost 6 bases and J 0 bases, leaving 9 bases between the germline ends. This CDR3 contains 14 residues. The germline V gene has CDR1 ENHRY and CDR2 SYGVKD.

V usage is TRBV6-1 and J usage is TRBJ2-7; 8 positions match TRBD1. V shed 10 bases, J shed 5 bases, and the junction held 10 bases outside the gene matches. The germline V gene encodes CDR1 MNHNS and CDR2 SASEGT. This CDR3 spans 13 amino acids. The CDR3 region is CAIRFQGADEQYF. Here the CDR3 DNA reads TGTGCCATCAGATTCCAGGGGGCGGACGAGCAGTACTTC.

The gene calls are TRBV2 and TRBJ2-1; 7 bases map to TRBD1. Germline V gives CDR1 SNHLY, CDR2 FYNNEI. The CDR3 totals 16 residues. With V trimmed by 6 bases and J by 6 bases, 14 bases remained unmatched. The CDR3 region has the DNA TGTGCCAGCAGCCTACAGGGGACAAAGCCCATCAATGAGCAGTTCTTC. Its translation is CASSLQGTKPINEQFF.

This chain links TRBV7-7 with TRBJ2-7; 10 nucleotides align to TRBD1. The CDR3 is made up of 15 amino acids. Unmatched junction bases numbered 10, after V lost 5 bases and J lost 6 bases. Germline assignment: CDR1 SSHAT and CDR2 FNYEAQ (reference sequence). The CDR3: CASSPSGQGVFEQYF. The CDR3 coding sequence is TGTGCCAGCAGCCCCTCCGGACAGGGGGTGTTCGAGCAGTACTTC.

This clone appeared once. CDR3 sequence: CASSPPGAGKTNYGYTF. The CDR3 nucleotides are TGTGCCAGCTCACCACCTGGGGCAGGGAAAACTAACTATGGCTACACCTTC. This chain connects TRBV18 to TRBJ1-2; TRBD1 might be the D (5 bases). V dropped 0 bases and J dropped 0 bases, with 14 bases sitting between them. The CDR3 consists of 17 residues. Germline loops: CDR1 KGHSH, CDR2 LQKENI.

The chain combines TRBV6-5 with TRBJ2-1; D perhaps matches TRBD2 (6 bases). CDR3 length: 14 residues. Germline CDR1 MNHEY, CDR2 SVGAGI. With 2 bases removed from V and 10 bases from J, the gap between germline ends came to 15 bases. CDR3 residues: CASSYGSGGGEQFF. The CDR3 DNA is TGTGCCAGCAGTTACGGGTCCGGGGGTGGCGAGCAGTTCTTC.

The chain has TRBV10-3 and TRBJ2-1; no reliable D call. The germline CDR1 and CDR2 sequences are ENHRY and SYGVKD. Trimming took off 10 bases at V and 9 bases at J, with 19 bases between the two ends. This CDR3 comprises 13 residues. The CDR3 DNA reads TGTGCCACCCGCCTTAATGGAGTTTGTGAGCAGTTCTTC. Residues: CATRLNGVCEQFF.

This sequence joins TRBV28 and TRBJ2-4; 16 positions agree with TRBD2. V trimming: 3 bases; J trimming: 3 bases; junction bases outside the gene matches: 11. CDR3 length: 20 amino acids. Germline CDR1 MDHEN, CDR2 SYDVKM. The CDR3 sequence: CASSLGLAGGPWFDKNIQYF. In nucleotides, the CDR3 is TGTGCCAGCAGTTTGGGACTAGCGGGAGGGCCCTGGTTCGACAAAAACATTCAGTACTTC.

J is TRBJ2-7 and V is TRBV19, with 7 bases fitting TRBD1. V trimming: 6 bases; J trimming: 4 bases; junction bases outside the gene matches: 9. The V gene's germline CDR1 is LNHDA and CDR2 SQIVND (reference sequence). The length of the CDR3 is 14 residues. The CDR3 region has the DNA TGTGCCAGTAGCCCCCGGGACAGCTCATACGAGCAGTACTTC. This sequence encodes CASSPRDSSYEQYF.

The chain links TRBV5-6 to TRBJ2-3; no clear D. The CDR3 spans 14 residues. Germline V gene sequence: CDR1 SGHDT, CDR2 YYEEEE. Between the trimmed V and J ends, which lost 0 bases and 0 bases, there was a span of 5 bases. The CDR3, as DNA: TGTGCCAGCAGCTTGGTAGTCAGCACAGATACGCAGTATTTT. Translation: CASSLVVSTDTQYF.

The chain is built from TRBV27 and TRBJ1-1; weak D call: TRBD1 (5 bases). The CDR3 is 14 amino acids. Germline CDR1 reads MNHEY; CDR2 reads SMNVEV (reference sequence). V was trimmed by 8 bases and J by 0 bases, leaving 13 bases between them. The chain's CDR3 is CASSSGTLNTEAFF. The DNA for the CDR3 is TGTGCCAGCTCCTCGGGGACTTTGAACACTGAAGCTTTCTTT.

This chain links TRBV6-1 with TRBJ1-2, with D maybe TRBD1 (5 bases). From germline, CDR1 is MNHNS and CDR2 SASEGT. This CDR3 region has 14 residues. V gave up 2 bases and J gave up 8 bases, with 15 bases separating them. The CDR3 nucleotides read TGTGCCAGCAGTGAACGCGGGGGATTAAGCGGCTACACCTTC. Encoded protein: CASSERGGLSGYTF.

This clone was detected only once. J is TRBJ1-1 and V is TRBV5-1; D is possibly TRBD1 (5 bases). Deletions cut 4 bases from V and 4 bases from J, with 17 bases between. Per germline, CDR1 SGHRS and CDR2 YFSETQ. The CDR3 is 15 amino acids. The CDR3 protein is CASSGGDERGTEAFF. CDR3 bases: TGCGCCAGCAGCGGGGGGGACGAAAGGGGCACTGAAGCTTTCTTT.

This chain links TRBV27 with TRBJ2-7; TRBD1 matches at 9 bases. CDR3 size: 15 residues. V gave up 6 bases and J gave up 7 bases; unmatched junction bases: 13. Germline CDR1 is MNHEY and CDR2 is SMNVEV (reference sequence). The DNA of the CDR3 is TGTGCCAGCAGCCTTTCCGGGACAGGGCGCGGGGAGCAGTACTTC. Translation gives CASSLSGTGRGEQYF.

The rearrangement joins TRBV4-2 to TRBJ2-7; 8 bases line up with TRBD2. The CDR3 has 15 residues. Germline V gene sequence: CDR1 LGHNA, CDR2 YNFKEQ. Germline trimming cut 1 base from V and 4 bases from J; bases unmatched to any gene: 6. CDR3 in amino acids: CASSQGAGASYEQYF. The CDR3 nucleotides are TGTGCCAGCAGCCAAGGAGCGGGAGCTAGTTACGAGCAGTACTTC.

V usage is TRBV19 and J usage is TRBJ1-1; unclear D gene. V was cut by 2 bases and J by 0 bases, with 10 bases left in between. The CDR3 runs 15 residues. Germline V lookup: CDR1 LNHDA, CDR2 SQIVND (reference sequence). CDR3 protein: CASSILQNMNTEAFF. The CDR3 nucleotides read TGTGCCAGTAGTATATTACAGAACATGAACACTGAAGCTTTCTTT.